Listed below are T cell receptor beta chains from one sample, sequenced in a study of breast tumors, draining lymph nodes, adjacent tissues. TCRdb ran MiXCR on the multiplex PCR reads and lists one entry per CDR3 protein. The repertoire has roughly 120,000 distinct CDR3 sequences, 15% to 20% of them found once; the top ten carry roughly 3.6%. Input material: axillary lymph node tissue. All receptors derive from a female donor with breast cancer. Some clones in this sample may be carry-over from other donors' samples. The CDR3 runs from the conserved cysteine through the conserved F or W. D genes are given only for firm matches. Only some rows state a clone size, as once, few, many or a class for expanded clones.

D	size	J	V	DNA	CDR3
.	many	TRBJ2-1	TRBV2	TGTGCCAGCGGGTTGGGGGGCGCCTACAATGAGCAGTTCTTC	CASGLGGAYNEQFF
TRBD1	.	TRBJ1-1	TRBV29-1	TGCAGCGAAAACAGGGGGGCCACTGAAGCTTTCTTT	CSENRGATEAFF
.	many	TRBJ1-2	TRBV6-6	TGTGCCAGCAGCCGGGAGGGCAATGGCTACACCTTC	CASSREGNGYTF
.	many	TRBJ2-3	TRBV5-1	TGCGCCAGCAGCTTGGCAGGTTCCACCGCGGGGGATACGCAGTATTTT	CASSLAGSTAGDTQYF
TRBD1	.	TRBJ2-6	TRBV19	TGTGCCAGCGCCACGACCGGGACAGGCTCCTCTGGGGCCAACGTCCTGACTTTC	CASATTGTGSSGANVLTF
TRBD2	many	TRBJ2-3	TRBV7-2	TGTGCCAGCAGAATTAGCGGGGTCCCCACAGATACGCAGTATTTT	CASRISGVPTDTQYF
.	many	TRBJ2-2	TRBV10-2	TGCGCCAGCTCACTATATAATCAGGGTGGCGGGGAGCTGTTTTTT	CASSLYNQGGGELFF
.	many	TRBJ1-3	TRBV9	TGTGCCAGCAGCCAAACCGACGCCTTCTCTGGAAACACCATATATTTT	CASSQTDAFSGNTIYF
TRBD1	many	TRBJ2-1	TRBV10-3	TGTGCCCTCGGGACAGGGTCGAATGAGCAGTTCTTC	CALGTGSNEQFF
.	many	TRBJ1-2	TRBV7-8	TGTGCCAGCAGCTTAGAGCGCAGGAGTCATGGCTACACCTTC	CASSLERRSHGYTF
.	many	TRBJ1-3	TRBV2	TGTGCCAGCAGTGGAGGATTGGGGAGAAACACCATATATTTT	CASSGGLGRNTIYF
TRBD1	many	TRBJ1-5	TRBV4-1	TGCGCCAGCAGCCAAGAGGGACAGGGCGCTCAGCCCCAGCATTTT	CASSQEGQGAQPQHF
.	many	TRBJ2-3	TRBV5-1	TGCGCCAGCAGCTCTAGGACGGGGGGCGACTCGGATACGCAGTATTTT	CASSSRTGGDSDTQYF
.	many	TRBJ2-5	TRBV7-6	TGTGCCAGCGGCGGGCTGGAGACCCAGTACTTC	CASGGLETQYF